The subject of this entry is one T cell receptor beta chain. The record originates from a study of blood T cell repertoires in COVID-19. Across the study: Sample material is recorded as cDNA or gDNA derived from T cells, B-cell-depleted T cells, or PBMCs.

Trimming cost V 11 bases and J 3 bases; bases outside gene matches: 3. The CDR3 consists of 11 residues. Per the original methods: Reference gene primer amplification gave nucleated cell count estimates. Profiled with immunoSEQ multiplex PCR; TCRdb holds only in-frame clones, not every one. The D gene and trimming were derived from the DNA, and the V and J assignments and clone size from that table. Of approximately 220,000 clones listed, about 86% were seen once; the top ten hold about 1.3%. The sequencing sample was made of PBMCs or T cells enriched from blood (not recorded which). The chain couples TRBV12-3 or TRBV12-4 to TRBJ1-2, with 7 bases matching TRBD1. The TCR originated in a woman between 40 and 50 years old with acute COVID-19. In nucleotides, the CDR3 is TGTGCCTGCGGGACAGACTATGGCTACACCTTC. It translates to CACGTDYGYTF.